This T cell receptor (beta chain) derives from a study of radiotherapy plus CTLA-4 blockade in lung cancer. Here immunoSEQ multiplex PCR was the method, and the copy in TCRdb shows in-frame clones only, minus some. Of 75,000 to 100,000 clones in the sample, 80% to 90% are singletons; the top ten hold nearly 5%. About this clone: This same CDR3 is encoded by further DNA sequences in the sample.

The CDR3 is 12 amino acids. Trimming cost V 8 bases and J 0 bases, with 6 bases left between them. The germline V gene has CDR1 SNHLY and CDR2 FYNNEI. This chain links TRBV2 with TRBJ2-3; D is undetermined. The TCR comes from a human donor with non-small cell lung cancer that progressed on radiotherapy plus ipilimumab. The material sequenced was peripheral blood, taken from a patient treated with radiotherapy plus ipilimumab. The CDR3 region has the DNA TGTGCCAGCGATTCAAGCACAGATACGCAGTATTTT. Its translation is CASDSSTDTQYF.